This paragraph reports one T cell receptor (beta chain). Its antigen is unidentified. UMI-tagged TRB cDNA libraries were built via 5' RACE. TCRdb re-called the 5' RACE reads; one entry per CDR3 protein, DNA not given. Across approximately 10,000 distinct CDR3 sequences, the top ten clones capture over 2% of the sample. The CDR3 loop spans 13 amino acids. Per germline, CDR1 SNHLY and CDR2 FYNNEI. The sample comes from a study of CXCR3-negative and CXCR3-positive naive CD8 T cells. Whole-study results and caveats: PBMCs showed partially decreased CXCR3 expression after cryopreservation, and most assays used fresh PBMCs. Each naive subset displayed comparably high diversity, whereas memory CD8+ cells displayed much lower diversity.

The clonotype comes from a human donor in good health. Some clones in this sample may be carry-over from other donors' samples. This chain links TRBV2 with TRBJ2-7; TCRdb calls TRBD1, which cannot be checked without DNA. Material: naive CXCR3- CD8+ T cells from blood. Documented subset: CD45RO-CCR7+CD27+CD95- naive CD8+ T cells lacking CXCR3 (TNR3-). The CDR3 is CASSERGPYEQYF.